The text below deals with one TCR beta chain. Its cognate antigen is unknown. A J-beta primer mix and a sample-barcoded 5' primer were used in a second PCR of roughly 6 to 11 cycles. TCRdb fed the 5' RACE reads into MiXCR, producing one record per CDR3 protein. Of 550,000 to 750,000 distinct CDR3 sequences in the sample, around 20% were seen once. This sample was included in a study of blood T cells in healthy people across ages. Study-wide results and caveats: As naive T cell percentage varied, TCR beta diversity correlated strongly with it. Older age coincided with a roughly linear decline in TCR beta diversity per million T cells.

The source is a man between 70 and 80 years old in good health. The specimen sequenced was blood.

CDR3 amino acids: CASSPEMGGQTQYF. The CDR3 DNA is TGTGCCAGCTCACCAGAGATGGGAGGTCAGACCCAGTACTTC. This sequence joins TRBV18 and TRBJ2-5, with D maybe TRBD2 (6 bases). The V and J ends lost 2 bases and 6 bases respectively, with 13 bases between them. The CDR3 sequence is 14 residues long. Germline CDR1 is KGHSH and CDR2 is LQKENI.